This note documents a single TCR beta chain sequence. What it binds is not known. The data belong to a study of CD8 T cells in Susac syndrome. Reverse transcription used roughly 0.5 to 1 ug RNA and random hexamers. TCRdb re-called the immunoSEQ multiplex PCR reads through MiXCR, storing one row per CDR3 protein. The table lists 75,000 to 100,000 distinct CDR3 sequences, roughly 94% of them singletons. Germline V CDR1 and CDR2: SQVTM, ANQGSEA. Trimming stripped 8 bases from V and 0 bases from J, with 17 bases between. The CDR3 has 15 amino acids. Findings of the study overall: The TCR sequencing and HLA analysis in the study involved a relatively small number of individuals, as the study acknowledged.

TCR beta sequences were obtained from blood CD8+ and CD4+ T cells. TEMRA cells were FACS-enriched, with CD8+ and CD4+ T cells isolated negatively. This sequence joins TRBV29-1 and TRBJ1-5, with a weak D call TRBD1 (5 bases). The TCR comes from a human donor with Susac syndrome. Specimen: CD8+ T cells from PBMCs. The CDR3 loop is CSFSEGRYSNQPQHF. In DNA form, the CDR3 reads TGCAGCTTCAGTGAGGGACGGTATAGCAATCAGCCCCAGCATTTT. The full variable domain, in which reference TRBV29-1 and TRBJ1-5 provide the parts outside the CDR3, is SAVISQKPSRDICQRGTSLTIQCQVDSQVTMMFWYRQQPGQSLTLIATANQGSEATYESGFVIDKFPISRPNLTFSTLTVSNMSPEDSSIYLCSFSEGRYSNQPQHFGDGTRLSIL.